There are a few counts of the clone carrying this TCR beta chain. The antigen is not known. The CDR3 totals 13 residues. Trimming at V came to 4 bases and at J to 12 bases, leaving 13 bases not matched to a gene. The V gene's germline CDR1 is SQVTM and CDR2 ANQGSEA. This sample was included in a study of blood T cells in healthy people across ages. Study conclusions and caveats: The percentage of naive T cells correlated strongly with TCR beta diversity. The study found more naive CD4+ cells and higher diversity in long-lived than aged donors. CMV infection status of these donors was not known.

Sample-barcoded 5' priming and a J-beta primer mix drove a second PCR of roughly 6 to 12 cycles. Each of the samples gave a minimum of 2.5 million paired-end reads that contained CDR3. TCRdb called the 5' RACE reads again in MiXCR, with one record for every CDR3 protein. The data contain around 1,700,000 distinct CDR3 sequences, 28% of them singletons. The source is a woman aged 30 to 39 in good health. The source material was blood. The V and J genes are TRBV29-1 and TRBJ1-2; the match to TRBD1 covers 8 bases. The CDR3 sequence is CSVGPVEGQVNTF. Here the CDR3 DNA reads TGCAGCGTTGGCCCCGTGGAGGGACAGGTGAACACCTTC. Supplemented by reference TRBV29-1 and TRBJ1-2, the full variable domain reads SAVISQKPSRDICQRGTSLTIQCQVDSQVTMMFWYRQQPGQSLTLIATANQGSEATYESGFVIDKFPISRPNLTFSTLTVSNMSPEDSSIYLCSVGPVEGQVNTFGSGTRLTVV.